Below, 25 T cell receptor beta chains from the same sample are listed, as sequenced in a study of early T cells in non-severe SARS-CoV-2 infection (dated by TCRdb to the early 2020s). The library relied on 5' RACE. The run used a NextSeq 500. Through fastp at Q25 and MiXCR, TCRdb rebuilt clones from the public reads, retaining in-frame beta chains. Rows merge per CDR3 protein into single entries with the most common DNA and genes. Recorded for this sample are about 67,000 distinct CDR3 sequences; 11% of them occurred a single time. The leading ten clones occupy 3% to 4% of the sample. The specimen was whole blood. All receptors come from an adult who was a healthcare worker with PCR-confirmed SARS-CoV-2 infection or an uninfected control (not recorded which).

The sample holds a few counts of this clonotype. This chain uses TRBV20-1 with TRBJ1-3; tentative D call: TRBD1 (6 bases). The CDR3 is made up of 14 amino acids. Germline CDR1 reads DFQATT; CDR2 reads SNEGSKA (reference sequence). Trimming took off 3 bases at V and 4 bases at J, with 13 bases between the two ends. This CDR3 reads CSARNRVAGNTIYF. DNA of the CDR3: TGCAGTGCTAGGAACAGGGTCGCCGGAAACACCATATATTTT.

This clonotype was found many times. The rearrangement links TRBV18 to TRBJ1-2; D uncertain. V shed 2 bases and J shed 7 bases, with 14 bases lying between them. The germline gives CDR1 KGHSH, CDR2 LQKENI. CDR3 length: 14 amino acids. CDR3 protein: CASSPGVTLGGYTF. DNA of the CDR3: TGTGCCAGCTCACCAGGGGTTACTCTGGGTGGCTACACCTTC.

In its sample, this clonotype was seen a few times. The V and J genes are TRBV7-9 and TRBJ2-7; D may correspond to TRBD1 or TRBD2 (5 bases each). The CDR3 runs 12 residues. Germline CDR1 reads SEHNR; CDR2 reads FQNEAQ (reference sequence). V was trimmed by 5 bases and J by 5 bases, leaving 10 bases between them. CDR3 coding DNA: TGTGCCAGCAGCCCACGAGGGGACGAGCAGTACTTC. Translating it yields CASSPRGDEQYF.

This clonotype was seen a handful of times. V gene TRBV2 combines with J gene TRBJ1-4, with D uncertain. Germline V lookup: CDR1 SNHLY, CDR2 FYNNEI. V was pared by 6 bases and J by 8 bases, with 13 bases between. The CDR3 length is 13 residues. CDR3 coding DNA: TGTGCCAGCAGGGGGAATCTTCAGGAAAAACTGTTTTTT. Its translation is CASRGNLQEKLFF.

Comment on this clonotype: Its ends do not fully match the called genes, so a read error is possible. The CDR3 region has the DNA TGTGCTAGCAGCTTATATGCAGGGGGCGGCGTGGCCAATGAGCAGTTCTTC. Amino acid sequence: CASSLYAGGGVANEQFF. This chain uses TRBV7-7 with TRBJ2-1; TRBD1 agrees at 8 bases. This CDR3 is built from 17 residues. CDR1 SSHAT and CDR2 FNYEAQ come from the germline V gene (reference sequence). Full variable domain (missing parts from reference TRBV7-7 and TRBJ2-1): GAGVSQSPRYKVTKRGQDVTLRCDPISSHATLYWYQQALGQGPEFLTYFNYEAQPDKSGLPSDRFSAERPEGSISTLTIQRTEQRDSAMYRCASSLYAGGGVANEQFFGPGTRLTVL.

The chain carries TRBV6-5 and TRBJ2-1; TRBD2 might be the D (5 bases). V was clipped by 4 bases and J by 0 bases, with 13 bases between them. Per germline, CDR1 MNHEY and CDR2 SVGAGI. There are 16 residues in the CDR3. The DNA for the CDR3 is TGTGCCAGCAGTTCCCGTCGGGCGGGCTCCTACAATGAGCAGTTCTTC. This translates into CASSSRRAGSYNEQFF.

The sample holds a few counts of this clonotype. The chain employs TRBV5-4 and TRBJ1-2, with D tentatively TRBD1 (6 bases). The CDR3 is 15 amino acids. The V gene's germline CDR1 is SGHNT and CDR2 YYREEE (reference sequence). Trimming cost V 0 bases and J 6 bases, with 15 bases left between them. CDR3 nucleotides: TGTGCCAGCAGCTTGGCCTATTCAGGGGACCATGGCTACACCTTC. It is translated as CASSLAYSGDHGYTF.

This clonotype was recorded at least ten times. The chain has TRBV20-1 and TRBJ1-2, with TRBD1 matching over 9 bases. CDR1 and CDR2 from the germline V gene are DFQATT and SNEGSKA (reference sequence). Trimming cost V 5 bases and J 8 bases; bases outside gene matches: 9. This CDR3 region has 13 residues. CDR3 residues: CSARQGDVSGYTF. DNA for the CDR3: TGCAGTGCTCGACAGGGGGACGTCTCCGGCTACACCTTC.

This clonotype showed up many times. The chain joins TRBV30 to TRBJ1-1; no reliable D call. The CDR3 spans 13 residues. Trimming removed 0 bases at V and 5 bases at J, with 10 bases between. Germline-derived CDR1 and CDR2 are GTSNPN and SVGIG (reference sequence). The CDR3 region is CAWSVVSGTEAFF. CDR3 bases: TGTGCCTGGAGTGTGGTTTCGGGGACTGAAGCTTTCTTT.

The chain employs TRBV7-2 and TRBJ2-7; maybe TRBD1 (5 bases). The V end lost 2 bases, the J end lost 2 bases, and 10 bases lay between the germline ends. CDR1 is SGHTA and CDR2 is FQGNSA in the germline V gene. The CDR3 is 14 amino acids. CDR3 in DNA: TGTGCCAGCAGCTTAATGTGGGGCGCCTACGAGCAGTACTTC. Its protein product is CASSLMWGAYEQYF.

This clonotype was recorded many times. The genes are TRBV18 and TRBJ1-1, with D perhaps TRBD1 (5 bases). V shed 2 bases and J shed 2 bases, with 12 bases lying between them. The CDR3 totals 15 residues. The germline CDR1 and CDR2 sequences are KGHSH and LQKENI. In DNA, the CDR3 is TGTGCCAGCTCACCAAGGCGAGGGACTAACACTGAAGCTTTCTTT. It is translated as CASSPRRGTNTEAFF.

This clonotype came up many times. This chain uses TRBV20-1 with TRBJ2-7; 9 positions match TRBD2. Losses at the gene ends were 1 base for V and 3 bases for J; bases not matched to a gene: 7. The CDR3 is made up of 15 amino acids. CDR1 DFQATT and CDR2 SNEGSKA come from the germline V gene (reference sequence). CDR3 region: CSARVGASGVYEQYF. CDR3 in DNA: TGCAGTGCTAGAGTCGGGGCTAGCGGGGTCTACGAGCAGTACTTC.

This clonotype was seen a few times. V is TRBV29-1 and J is TRBJ2-1; D is perhaps TRBD2 (5 bases). CDR1 and CDR2 from the germline V gene are SQVTM and ANQGSEA. This CDR3 region has 13 residues. Trimming removed 6 bases from V and 8 bases from J, with 17 bases in between. CDR3 bases: TGCAGCGTGGATGCGTCGAGGGCCCATGAGCAGTTCTTC. The encoded protein is CSVDASRAHEQFF.

This sequence joins TRBV6-5 and TRBJ2-7; 12 positions match TRBD2. Germline CDR1 MNHEY, CDR2 SVGAGI. The J segment lost 1 base and the V segment lost 5 bases, leaving 6 bases of the junction unmatched. This CDR3 contains 16 residues. CDR3 coding DNA: TGTGCCAGCAGTGACCCGGGACTAGCGGGTTCCTACGAGCAGTACTTC. Translating gives CASSDPGLAGSYEQYF.

This clonotype appeared many times. The chain has TRBV7-2 and TRBJ2-7, with D uncertain. CDR1 is SGHTA and CDR2 is FQGNSA in the germline V gene. V was shortened by 4 bases and J by 2 bases, with 15 bases between the two germline ends. The CDR3 is 15 residues long. The CDR3 sequence: CASSSDSSAPYEQYF. DNA of the CDR3: TGTGCCAGCAGCTCCGATTCCAGCGCGCCCTACGAGCAGTACTTC.

This clonotype has a count of ten or more. The V call is TRBV15, the J call TRBJ2-7, with 8 nucleotides matching TRBD2. The CDR3 has 17 amino acids. Per germline, CDR1 LNHNV and CDR2 YYDKDF (reference sequence). J was trimmed by 5 bases and V by 0 bases; bases with no gene match: 12. DNA of the CDR3: TGTGCCACCAGCAGAGACCCCCCGACTAGCGAGTTTGACGAGCAGTACTTC. This translates into CATSRDPPTSEFDEQYF.

This clonotype occurred many times. The V and J genes are TRBV5-1 and TRBJ1-5; unclear D gene. CDR1 is SGHRS and CDR2 is YFSETQ in the germline V gene. V dropped 3 bases and J dropped 4 bases, with 11 bases sitting between them. The length of the CDR3 is 14 residues. The CDR3 is CASSYGPKNQPQHF. For the CDR3, the DNA is TGCGCCAGCAGCTATGGCCCAAAGAATCAGCCCCAGCATTTT.

This clonotype was observed at least ten times. The chain is built from TRBV19 and TRBJ1-5; perhaps TRBD1 as D (5 bases). Trimming pared 3 bases from V and 3 bases from J, leaving 12 bases between. There are 15 residues in the CDR3. The germline gives CDR1 LNHDA, CDR2 SQIVND (reference sequence). CDR3 amino acids: CASSMLTDFNQPQHF. The DNA of the CDR3 is TGTGCCAGTAGTATGTTGACAGACTTCAATCAGCCCCAGCATTTT.

This clonotype was seen at least ten times. The chain joins TRBV4-1 to TRBJ2-4; D gene unclear. CDR1 is MGHRA, CDR2 YSYEKL, per germline. The germline V and J ends were trimmed by 10 bases and 0 bases, with 16 bases remaining between them. The CDR3 consists of 15 residues. CDR3 nucleotide sequence: TGCGCCACAGCCATGACACCACTAGCCAAAAACATTCAGTACTTC. Amino acids: CATAMTPLAKNIQYF.

This clonotype appeared many times. V is TRBV25-1 and J is TRBJ2-5; 8 nucleotides line up with TRBD2. Trimming removed 3 bases from V and 5 bases from J; junction bases left unmatched: 8. The V gene's germline CDR1 is MGHDK and CDR2 SYGVNS. The CDR3 runs to 15 residues. DNA for the CDR3: TGTGCCAGCAGTGACTCGCGGGGGGTTGTGGAGACCCAGTACTTC. It yields the protein CASSDSRGVVETQYF.

This chain uses TRBV5-1 with TRBJ1-6; a possible D gene is TRBD1 (5 bases). V gave up 2 bases and J gave up 16 bases, with 13 bases separating them. There are 12 residues in the CDR3. From germline, CDR1 is SGHRS and CDR2 YFSETQ. CDR3 residues: CASSFLTGTLHF. Written as DNA, the CDR3 is TGCGCCAGCAGCTTCCTAACTGGGACGCTCCACTTT.

In its sample, this clonotype was seen many times. The chain carries TRBV29-1 and TRBJ2-7; possible D gene TRBD2, 6 bases. Trimming pared 4 bases from V and 2 bases from J, leaving 12 bases between. This CDR3 is built from 13 residues. CDR1 is SQVTM, CDR2 ANQGSEA, per germline. The CDR3 loop reads CSVGVSGTYEQYF. DNA of the CDR3: TGCAGCGTTGGGGTTAGCGGTACCTACGAGCAGTACTTC.

This clonotype was seen many times. The chain carries TRBV4-1 and TRBJ2-3; D gene ambiguous. The germline gives CDR1 MGHRA, CDR2 YSYEKL. This CDR3 is 14 amino acids long. The V end was cut by 0 bases, the J end by 2 bases, with 6 bases between. The CDR3 sequence is CASSQDRFTDTQYF. The CDR3 region has the DNA TGCGCCAGCAGCCAAGACAGGTTCACAGATACGCAGTATTTT.

This clonotype has a count of ten or more. The chain is built from TRBV27 and TRBJ2-7, with 9 bases aligning to TRBD1. The germline V gene has CDR1 MNHEY and CDR2 SMNVEV (reference sequence). The CDR3 spans 13 residues. V lost 5 bases, J lost 5 bases, and 4 bases stayed unmatched. The CDR3 loop is CASSRTGDHEQYF. In nucleotides, the CDR3 is TGTGCCAGCAGTCGGACAGGGGACCACGAGCAGTACTTC.

The chain carries TRBV11-3 and TRBJ1-6, with 8 positions matching TRBD1. Germline loops: CDR1 SGHNT, CDR2 YENEEA. The CDR3 is 14 amino acids. V lost 4 bases to trimming and J lost 5 bases; unmatched junction nucleotides: 1. CDR3 in DNA: TGTGCCAGCAGCTCACAGGGGGATAATTCACCCCTCCACTTT. Translation gives CASSSQGDNSPLHF.